This entry describes one TCR beta chain. The data stem from a study of control samples from healthy donors and cancer patients. Libraries were prepared by immunoSEQ multiplex PCR; TCRdb keeps only in-frame clonotypes and omits some of them. In the table there are 140,000 to 150,000 clones, under 95% of which are singletons. CDR3 length: 16 residues. The V end was cut by 0 bases, the J end by 8 bases, with 16 bases between. Germline V lookup: CDR1 SGHTA, CDR2 FQGNSA. The J gene is TRBJ1-4, the V gene TRBV7-2; the D gene is possibly TRBD1 (6 bases). Sequences were obtained from blood. The sequence was collected from a man aged 18 to 29 in good health. The CDR3 is CASSLASGGAGEKLFF. The CDR3 coding sequence is TGTGCCAGCAGCTTAGCTAGTGGGGGGGCCGGGGAAAAACTGTTTTTT.